This TCR beta chain originates from a study of T-cell reconstitution after alpha-beta-depleted transplantation in children. Trimming removed 0 bases from V and 2 bases from J; junction bases left unmatched: 5. Germline values: CDR1 SGHDN, CDR2 FVKESK. The CDR3 sequence is 17 residues long. This clonotype has only a few counts. Its antigen is not identified. TCRbeta library preparation incorporated unique molecular identifiers. TCRdb reprocessed the PCR reads with MiXCR, giving one entry per CDR3 protein. The sample has 500,000 to 750,000 distinct CDR3 sequences; 27% are singletons. Study-wide points: After transplant, high TCRbeta diversity at day 60 in some patients arose from surviving recipient T cells and thymic progenitors. About two months after transplant, alpha-beta T cells reportedly came from several hundred expanded graft clones.

This chain connects TRBV14 to TRBJ2-1, with 9 bases fitting TRBD2. The sample in question was PBMCs, obtained before TCRalphabeta/CD19-depleted stem cell transplant. This TCR was recovered from a boy in the first two years of life with Wiskott-Aldrich syndrome, due to receive a stem cell transplant. CDR3 residues: CASSQDWGGRAYNEQFF. The CDR3 coding sequence is TGTGCCAGCAGCCAAGATTGGGGCGGGAGGGCCTACAATGAGCAGTTCTTC.